This T cell receptor (beta chain) was retrieved from a study of early T cells in non-severe SARS-CoV-2 infection. Study context: Chains were unpaired, as sequencing was done on bulk RNA from unsorted whole blood.

Individual cDNA molecules each received unique molecular identifiers attached to them. MiXCR was run by TCRdb on the 5' RACE reads, yielding one entry per CDR3 protein. The table shows around 70,000 distinct CDR3 sequences, with over 8% occurring only once. The V end was cut by 7 bases, the J end by 2 bases, with 11 bases between. CDR1 and CDR2 (germline): SEHNR, FQNEAQ (reference sequence). This CDR3 spans 13 amino acids. The clonotype originates from an adult who was a healthcare worker with PCR-confirmed SARS-CoV-2 infection or an uninfected control (not recorded which). Source: whole blood, taken at baseline. The rearrangement uses TRBV7-9 and TRBJ1-1, with a tentative D call TRBD1 (6 bases). The CDR3 coding sequence is TGTGCCAGCATGATTGGGGGCAACACTGAAGCTTTCTTT. It codes for CASMIGGNTEAFF.